This T cell receptor (beta chain) derives from a study of T cell responses to AZD1222 COVID-19 vaccine. Germline V lookup: CDR1 SNHLY, CDR2 FYNNEI. The CDR3 is 14 amino acids. The V end lost 8 bases, the J end lost 2 bases, and 16 bases lay between the germline ends. The table came from immunoSEQ multiplex PCR; TCRdb's copy has only in-frame clones and leaves some out. The table has 150,000 or so clones, approximately 90% seen once. This material consisted of peripheral blood, taken on day 0 of AZD1222 vaccination. The chain employs TRBV2 and TRBJ2-7; D unresolved. The sequence was obtained from an adult in good health. The DNA of the CDR3 is TGTGCCAGCCGGGCGTCAGGCGTCACCTACGAGCAGTACTTC. Its protein is CASRASGVTYEQYF.